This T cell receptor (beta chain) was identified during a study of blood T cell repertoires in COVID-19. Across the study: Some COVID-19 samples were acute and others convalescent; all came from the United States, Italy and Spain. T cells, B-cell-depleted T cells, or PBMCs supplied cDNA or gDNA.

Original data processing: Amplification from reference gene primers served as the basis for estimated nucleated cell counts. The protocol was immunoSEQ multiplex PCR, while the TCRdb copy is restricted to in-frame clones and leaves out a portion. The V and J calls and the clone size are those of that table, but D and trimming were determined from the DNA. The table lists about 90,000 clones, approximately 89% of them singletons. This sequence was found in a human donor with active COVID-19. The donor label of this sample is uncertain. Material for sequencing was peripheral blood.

The CDR3 region is CASSEYKGTGNQPQHF. CDR3 nucleotides: TGTGCCAGCAGTGAATATAAGGGGACTGGCAATCAGCCCCAGCATTTT. This chain connects TRBV6-1 to TRBJ1-5; TRBD1 might be the D (5 bases). The ends were cut back, 2 bases at V and 2 bases at J, with 13 bases in the middle. From germline, CDR1 is MNHNS and CDR2 SASEGT. This CDR3 spans 16 amino acids.